These 23 T cell receptor beta chains were all obtained from the same sample, sequenced in a study of beta chain features in type 1 diabetes. Study-wide findings and caveats: People with Type 1 diabetes carried modestly yet significantly shorter TCRB CDR3s in all four CD4+ subsets.

Reverse transcribing all isolated RNA meant expressed TCRB transcripts were sequenced. Generated by immunoSEQ multiplex PCR, the TCRdb table keeps only in-frame clones and is missing some. The sample yields hundreds of thousands of clones, roughly 10% seen once. These receptors' targets are unknown. The sample was naive CD4+ T cells from blood. These receptors were taken from a man aged 30 to 39 with type 1 diabetes.

The chain recombines TRBV2 with TRBJ2-7; TRBD2 matches 7 bases. The CDR3 totals 18 residues. V was clipped by 3 bases and J by 5 bases; unmatched bases: 19. Germline assignment: CDR1 SNHLY and CDR2 FYNNEI. The DNA for the CDR3 is TGTGCCAGCAGTGAGGCTAGGACTAGACGTATGGGTTTGGACGAGCAGTACTTC. It translates to CASSEARTRRMGLDEQYF.

The rearrangement joins TRBV9 to TRBJ2-3; 8 bases are shared with TRBD2. Germline V gives CDR1 SGDLS, CDR2 YYNGEE. The CDR3 runs 14 residues. V lost 4 bases, J lost 4 bases, and 5 bases stayed unmatched. DNA of the CDR3: TGTGCCAGCAGCAAAACTAGCGGTCCAGATACGCAGTATTTT. It codes for CASSKTSGPDTQYF.

In its sample, this clone was seen a few times. This sequence joins TRBV29-1 and TRBJ1-1; possibly TRBD1 for D (5 bases). This CDR3 has 13 residues. V was trimmed by 4 bases and J by 3 bases, leaving 12 bases between them. CDR1 is SQVTM and CDR2 is ANQGSEA in the germline V gene. The CDR3 region is CSVVIRVDTEAFF. In nucleotides, the CDR3 is TGCAGCGTTGTTATCAGGGTAGACACTGAAGCTTTCTTT.

This sequence joins TRBV28 and TRBJ1-5; D gene ambiguous. The CDR3 runs to 12 residues. V lost 2 bases and J lost 6, with 5 bases in between. Germline V gene data show CDR1 as MDHEN and CDR2 as SYDVKM. CDR3 DNA: TGTGCCAGCAGTTTAAAGAGTCAGCCCCAGCATTTT. Residues: CASSLKSQPQHF.

The chain uses TRBV30 and TRBJ2-1; no clear D gene. With 2 bases removed from V and 7 bases from J, the gap between germline ends came to 6 bases. Germline CDR1 reads GTSNPN; CDR2 reads SVGIG (reference sequence). The length of the CDR3 is 11 residues. The CDR3, as DNA: TGTGCCTGGAGTTATATTAATGAGCAGTTCTTC. Translation: CAWSYINEQFF.

The rearrangement joins TRBV2 to TRBJ1-5, with a weak D call TRBD1 (6 bases). With 11 bases removed from V and 2 bases from J, the gap between germline ends came to 19 bases. CDR1 is SNHLY and CDR2 is FYNNEI in the germline V gene. The CDR3 contains 15 residues. The CDR3 coding sequence is TGTGCCCGGGGGGGGGCAGGGACGGGCAATCAGCCCCAGCATTTT. Its translation is CARGGAGTGNQPQHF. The full variable domain, with the rest looked up from reference TRBV2 and TRBJ1-5, is EPEVTQTPSHQVTQMGQEVILRCVPISNHLYFYWYRQILGQKVEFLVSFYNNEISEKSEIFDDQFSVERPDGSNFTLKIRSTKLEDSAMYFCARGGAGTGNQPQHFGDGTRLSIL.

The chain is built from TRBV11-2 and TRBJ2-5, with 10 nucleotides matching TRBD1. The germline V gene has CDR1 SGHAT and CDR2 FQNNGV. V shed 8 bases, J shed 2 bases, and the junction held 2 bases outside the gene matches. The CDR3 extends over 13 amino acids. The CDR3 sequence is CASWDRGQETQYF. In nucleotides, the CDR3 is TGTGCCAGCTGGGACAGGGGACAAGAGACCCAGTACTTC.

This clone was observed a few times. This specimen includes other DNA sequences encoding the same CDR3. The V and J genes are TRBV10-3 and TRBJ2-3; the match to TRBD2 covers 7 bases. V trimming: 0 bases; J trimming: 0 bases; junction bases outside the gene matches: 0. The germline V gene has CDR1 ENHRY and CDR2 SYGVKD. This CDR3 is built from 15 residues. CDR3 in amino acids: CAISESAGSTDTQYF. CDR3 coding DNA: TGTGCCATCAGTGAGTCAGCGGGGAGCACAGATACGCAGTATTTT.

This clone was observed a few times. The chain carries TRBV5-4 and TRBJ2-5; perhaps TRBD1 as D (6 bases). The tail of the sequence fits TRBJ2-7 better, so the J call may be wrong. Germline V gives CDR1 SGHNT, CDR2 YYREEE (reference sequence). This CDR3 has 14 residues. The CDR3 DNA is TGTGCCAGCAGCAGCCATCCAGGGGCCTACGAGCAGTACTTC. Protein: CASSSHPGAYEQYF.

This clone has just a few counts. The chain recombines TRBV7-2 with TRBJ1-1, with D perhaps TRBD1 (6 bases). Germline loops: CDR1 SGHTA, CDR2 FQGNSA. The germline V and J ends were trimmed by 5 bases and 1 base, with 14 bases remaining between them. The CDR3 length is 15 residues. CDR3 coding DNA: TGTGCCAGCAGCATAAGGACACAGGGGAACACTGAAGCTTTCTTT. As protein: CASSIRTQGNTEAFF.

The chain combines TRBV4-3 with TRBJ2-1; the D gene is possibly TRBD2 (5 bases). This CDR3 region has 15 residues. The germline V gene has CDR1 LGHNA and CDR2 YSLEER. V shed 3 bases and J shed 0 bases, with 9 bases lying between them. Here the CDR3 DNA reads TGCGCCAGCAGCCAGGACGGGGTCTCCTACAATGAGCAGTTCTTC. Translating gives CASSQDGVSYNEQFF.

This clone has a handful of counts. This rearrangement joins TRBV6-4 to TRBJ1-5; D not resolved. The length of the CDR3 is 14 residues. CDR1 and CDR2 (germline): MRHNA, SNTAGT. Trimming pared 2 bases from V and 0 bases from J, leaving 5 bases between. CDR3 amino acids: CASSDAYSNQPQHF. DNA of the CDR3: TGTGCCAGCAGTGACGCCTATAGCAATCAGCCCCAGCATTTT.

This clone has just a few counts. V usage is TRBV5-1 and J usage is TRBJ1-1, with 7 bases matching TRBD1. The V gene's germline CDR1 is SGHRS and CDR2 YFSETQ. There are 14 residues in the CDR3. J gave up 1 base and V 4 bases, and 4 bases lay outside the gene matches. The CDR3 loop reads CASSVGTANTEAFF. The CDR3 DNA follows: TGCGCCAGCAGCGTCGGGACAGCGAACACTGAAGCTTTCTTT.

This clone was detected a few times. The rearrangement joins TRBV4-1 to TRBJ1-2; the match to TRBD1 covers 9 bases. The CDR3 length is 15 residues. The germline V gene has CDR1 MGHRA and CDR2 YSYEKL. J gave up 6 bases and V 4 bases, and 9 bases lay outside the gene matches. CDR3 region: CASSLEGTGIDGYTF. For the CDR3, the DNA is TGCGCCAGCAGCCTTGAGGGGACAGGGATAGATGGCTACACCTTC.

This clone was observed a handful of times. This chain uses TRBV5-6 with TRBJ2-7; no reliable D call. The CDR3 consists of 12 residues. V dropped 1 base and J dropped 2 bases, with 4 bases sitting between them. The germline V gene encodes CDR1 SGHDT and CDR2 YYEEEE. The CDR3 is CASSLYPYEQYF. For the CDR3, the DNA is TGTGCCAGCAGCTTGTATCCCTACGAGCAGTACTTC.

In this sample, this clone turned up a few times. The sample has other DNA sequences that encode this CDR3 too. The chain employs TRBV9 and TRBJ2-7; 12 bases align to TRBD2. The germline CDR1 and CDR2 sequences are SGDLS and YYNGEE. V was clipped by 3 bases and J by 2 bases; unmatched bases: 0. This CDR3 is built from 14 residues. The CDR3 DNA is TGTGCCAGCAGCGCTAGCGGGGGGGCCTACGAGCAGTACTTC. Protein sequence: CASSASGGAYEQYF.

The CDR3 loop reads CASSQGQSNQPQHF. CDR3 coding DNA: TGTGCCAGCAGCCAAGGACAAAGCAATCAGCCCCAGCATTTT. This chain connects TRBV6-6 to TRBJ1-5; D is perhaps TRBD1 (5 bases). From germline, CDR1 is MNHNY and CDR2 SVGAGI (reference sequence). V was shortened by 6 bases and J by 1 base, with 10 bases between the two germline ends. This CDR3 region has 14 residues.

With respect to this clone: The same CDR3 is also encoded by other DNA sequences in this sample. The chain links TRBV5-6 to TRBJ2-7; TRBD1 matches at 7 bases. The CDR3 loop spans 14 amino acids. In germline, CDR1 is SGHDT, CDR2 YYEEEE. With V trimmed by 3 bases and J by 1 base, 4 bases remained unmatched. CDR3: CASSSGTVSYEQYF. CDR3 bases: TGTGCCAGCAGCTCGGGGACAGTATCCTACGAGCAGTACTTC.

This clone was counted a few times. The chain carries TRBV5-1 and TRBJ2-1; D is perhaps TRBD2 (6 bases). V was clipped by 5 bases and J by 0 bases, with 9 bases between them. The CDR3 spans 14 residues. Germline values: CDR1 SGHRS, CDR2 YFSETQ. The CDR3 spells CASRSTSSYNEQFF. CDR3 bases: TGCGCCAGCAGGTCGACTAGCTCCTACAATGAGCAGTTCTTC. The full variable domain, with the rest looked up from reference TRBV5-1 and TRBJ2-1, is KAGVTQTPRYLIKTRGQQVTLSCSPISGHRSVSWYQQTPGQGLQFLFEYFSETQRNKGNFPGRFSGRQFSNSRSEMNVSTLELGDSALYLCASRSTSSYNEQFFGPGTRLTVL.

In the case of this clone: Other nucleotide sequences from this sample produce the same CDR3. V is TRBV5-4 and J is TRBJ1-5, with TRBD1 as a possible D gene (6 bases). This CDR3 spans 14 amino acids. The germline gives CDR1 SGHNT, CDR2 YYREEE (reference sequence). V was trimmed by 0 bases and J by 2 bases, leaving 6 bases between them. CDR3 in amino acids: CASSLAGGNQPQHF. The CDR3 nucleotides are TGTGCCAGCAGCTTGGCAGGGGGCAATCAGCCCCAGCATTTT.

This clone has a handful of counts. The chain has TRBV25-1 and TRBJ1-2, with TRBD1 identical over 10 bases. The CDR3 is 16 amino acids. CDR1 is MGHDK and CDR2 is SYGVNS in the germline V gene. The V and J ends lost 3 bases and 2 bases, in that order; junction bases with no gene match: 6. Here the CDR3 DNA reads TGTGCCAGCAGTGACTCGAGACAGGGGGCCAACTATGGCTACACCTTC. Translation: CASSDSRQGANYGYTF.

The genes are TRBV5-1 and TRBJ2-2, with D maybe TRBD1 (5 bases). The V end lost 5 bases, the J end lost 1 base, and 9 bases lay between the germline ends. Germline CDR1 and CDR2: SGHRS and YFSETQ. The CDR3 is 14 residues long. The CDR3 DNA follows: TGCGCCAGCAGTACAGGTTTGAACACCGGGGAGCTGTTTTTT. It is translated as CASSTGLNTGELFF.

This chain joins TRBV6-6 and TRBJ2-2; a weak D match, TRBD1 (5 bases). V lost 4 bases, J lost 6 bases, and 15 bases lay in between. CDR3 length: 15 residues. CDR1 and CDR2 from the germline V gene are MNHNY and SVGAGI (reference sequence). The CDR3 spells CASSFQGPGSGELFF. CDR3 coding DNA: TGTGCCAGCAGTTTCCAGGGCCCCGGGTCCGGGGAGCTGTTTTTT.